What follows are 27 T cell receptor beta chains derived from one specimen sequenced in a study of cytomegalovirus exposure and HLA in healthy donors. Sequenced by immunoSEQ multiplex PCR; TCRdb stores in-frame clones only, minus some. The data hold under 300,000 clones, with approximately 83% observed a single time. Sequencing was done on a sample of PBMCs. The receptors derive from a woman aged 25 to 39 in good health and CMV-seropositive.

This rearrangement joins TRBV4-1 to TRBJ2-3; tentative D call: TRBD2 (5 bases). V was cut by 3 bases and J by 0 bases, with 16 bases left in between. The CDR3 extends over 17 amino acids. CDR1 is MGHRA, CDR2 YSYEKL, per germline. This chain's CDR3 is CASSHPLGAGSTDTQYF. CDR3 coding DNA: TGCGCCAGCAGCCATCCTCTAGGTGCGGGTAGCACAGATACGCAGTATTTT.

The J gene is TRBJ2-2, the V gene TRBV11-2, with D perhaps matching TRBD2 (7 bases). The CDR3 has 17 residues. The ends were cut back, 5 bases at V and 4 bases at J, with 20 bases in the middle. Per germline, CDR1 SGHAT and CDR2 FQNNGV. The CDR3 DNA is TGTGCCAGCAGCCCCCCGGGGGCGGGAGCACCCACCGGGGAGCTGTTTTTT. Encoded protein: CASSPPGAGAPTGELFF.

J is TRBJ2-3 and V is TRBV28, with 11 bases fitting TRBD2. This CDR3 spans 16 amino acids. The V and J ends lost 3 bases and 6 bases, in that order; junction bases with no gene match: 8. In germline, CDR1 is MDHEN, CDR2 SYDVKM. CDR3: CASSLYASGRWDTQYF. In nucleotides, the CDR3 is TGTGCCAGCAGTTTGTACGCTAGCGGGAGGTGGGATACGCAGTATTTT.

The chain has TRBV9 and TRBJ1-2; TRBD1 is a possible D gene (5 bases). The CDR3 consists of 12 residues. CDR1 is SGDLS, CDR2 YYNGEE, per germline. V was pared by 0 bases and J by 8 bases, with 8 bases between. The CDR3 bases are TGTGCCAGCAGCGTAGTAGGGGCCGGCTACACCTTC. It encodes CASSVVGAGYTF.

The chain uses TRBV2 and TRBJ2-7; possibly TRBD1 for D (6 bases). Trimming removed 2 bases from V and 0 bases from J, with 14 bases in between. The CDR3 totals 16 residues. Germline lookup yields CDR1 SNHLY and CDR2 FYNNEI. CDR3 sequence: CASSEYQGPSSYEQYF. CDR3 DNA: TGTGCCAGCAGTGAATATCAGGGGCCGAGCTCCTACGAGCAGTACTTC. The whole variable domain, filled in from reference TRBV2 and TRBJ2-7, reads EPEVTQTPSHQVTQMGQEVILRCVPISNHLYFYWYRQILGQKVEFLVSFYNNEISEKSEIFDDQFSVERPDGSNFTLKIRSTKLEDSAMYFCASSEYQGPSSYEQYFGPGTRLTVT.

The CDR3 DNA sequence: TGTGCCAGCAGCCTATGGTCCCAGCGCGGTTGGGATACGCAGTATTTT. Translation gives CASSLWSQRGWDTQYF. The J gene is TRBJ2-3, the V gene TRBV7-2; D is unclear. There are 16 residues in the CDR3. Trimming shortened V by 5 bases and J by 6 bases, and 21 bases separated the two germline ends. Germline V gives CDR1 SGHTA, CDR2 FQGNSA.

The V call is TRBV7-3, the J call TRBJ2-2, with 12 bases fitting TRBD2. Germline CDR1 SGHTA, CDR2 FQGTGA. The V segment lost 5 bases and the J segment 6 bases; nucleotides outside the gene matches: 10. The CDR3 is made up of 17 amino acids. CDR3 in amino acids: CASSPTSGSRRPGELFF. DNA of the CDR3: TGTGCCAGCAGCCCGACTAGCGGGAGTAGGCGACCCGGGGAGCTGTTTTTT.

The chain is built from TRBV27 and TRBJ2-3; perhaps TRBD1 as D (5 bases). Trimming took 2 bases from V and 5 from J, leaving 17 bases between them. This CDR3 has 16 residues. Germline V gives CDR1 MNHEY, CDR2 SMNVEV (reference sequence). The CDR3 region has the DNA TGTGCCAGCAGTTTAAACGCAGGGCGTTGGGGAGATACGCAGTATTTT. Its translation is CASSLNAGRWGDTQYF.

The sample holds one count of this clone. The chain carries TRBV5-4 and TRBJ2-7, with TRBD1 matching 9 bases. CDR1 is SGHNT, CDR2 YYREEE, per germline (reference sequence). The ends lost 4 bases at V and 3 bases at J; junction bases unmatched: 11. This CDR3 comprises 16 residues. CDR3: CASSPDSGQGNYEQYF. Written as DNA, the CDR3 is TGTGCCAGCAGCCCTGACTCGGGACAGGGAAACTACGAGCAGTACTTC. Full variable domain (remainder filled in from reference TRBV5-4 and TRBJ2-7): ETGVTQSPTHLIKTRGQQVTLRCSSQSGHNTVSWYQQALGQGPQFIFQYYREEENGRGNFPPRFSGLQFPNYSSELNVNALELDDSALYLCASSPDSGQGNYEQYFGPGTRLTVT.

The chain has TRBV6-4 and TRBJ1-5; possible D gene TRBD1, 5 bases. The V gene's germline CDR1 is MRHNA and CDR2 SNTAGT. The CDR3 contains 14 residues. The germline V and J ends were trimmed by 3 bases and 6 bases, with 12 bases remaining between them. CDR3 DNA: TGTGCCAGCAGTGATGACAGCTATAGTCAGCCCCAGCATTTT. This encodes CASSDDSYSQPQHF.

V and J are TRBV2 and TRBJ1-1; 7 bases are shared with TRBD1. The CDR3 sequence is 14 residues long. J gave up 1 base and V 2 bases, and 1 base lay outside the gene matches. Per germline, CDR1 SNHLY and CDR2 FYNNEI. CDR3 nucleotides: TGTGCCAGCAGTGAACGACAGGGGAACACTGAAGCTTTCTTT. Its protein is CASSERQGNTEAFF.

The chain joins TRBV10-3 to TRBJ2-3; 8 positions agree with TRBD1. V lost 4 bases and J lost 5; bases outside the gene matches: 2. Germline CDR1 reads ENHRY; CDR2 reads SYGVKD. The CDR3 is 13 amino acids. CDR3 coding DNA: TGTGCCATCAGTGGCAGGGGGCAAGATACGCAGTATTTT. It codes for CAISGRGQDTQYF.

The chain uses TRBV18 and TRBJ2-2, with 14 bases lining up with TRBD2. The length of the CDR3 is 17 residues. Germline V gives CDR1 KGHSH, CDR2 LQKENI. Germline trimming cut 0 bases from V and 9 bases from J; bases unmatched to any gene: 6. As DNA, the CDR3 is TGTGCCAGCTCACCACCGCTGGGACTAGCGGGAGTTTGGGAGCTGTTTTTT. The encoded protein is CASSPPLGLAGVWELFF.

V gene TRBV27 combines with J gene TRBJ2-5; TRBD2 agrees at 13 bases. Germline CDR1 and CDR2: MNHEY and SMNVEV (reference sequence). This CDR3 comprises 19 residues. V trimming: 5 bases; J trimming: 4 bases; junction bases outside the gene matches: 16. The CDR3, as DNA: TGTGCCAGCAGTCAATTAGGACTAGCGGGAGATTGGGGCGGAGAGACCCAGTACTTC. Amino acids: CASSQLGLAGDWGGETQYF.

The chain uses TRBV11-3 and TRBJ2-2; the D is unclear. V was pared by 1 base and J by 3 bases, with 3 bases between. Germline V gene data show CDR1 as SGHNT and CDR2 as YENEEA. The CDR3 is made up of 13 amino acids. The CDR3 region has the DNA TGTGCCAGCAGCTTAGCGGACACCGGGGAGCTGTTTTTT. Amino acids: CASSLADTGELFF.

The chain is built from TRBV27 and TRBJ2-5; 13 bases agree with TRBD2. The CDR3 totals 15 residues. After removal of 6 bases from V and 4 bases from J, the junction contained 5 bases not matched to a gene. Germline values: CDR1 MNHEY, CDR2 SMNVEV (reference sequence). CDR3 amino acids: CASSWTSGSGETQYF. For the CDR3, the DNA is TGTGCCAGCAGCTGGACTAGCGGGAGTGGAGAGACCCAGTACTTC.

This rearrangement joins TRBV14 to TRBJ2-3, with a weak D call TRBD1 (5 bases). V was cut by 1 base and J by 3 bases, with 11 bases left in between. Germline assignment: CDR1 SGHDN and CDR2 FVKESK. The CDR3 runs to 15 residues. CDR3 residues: CASSQGTAGTDTQYF. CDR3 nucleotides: TGTGCCAGCAGCCAAGGGACGGCAGGGACAGATACGCAGTATTTT.

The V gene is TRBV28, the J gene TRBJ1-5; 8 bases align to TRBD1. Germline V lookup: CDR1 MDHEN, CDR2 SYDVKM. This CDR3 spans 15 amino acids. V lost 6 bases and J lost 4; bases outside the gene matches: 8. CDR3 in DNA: TGTGCCAGCAGCCGCAGGGGGCTTGGTAATCAGCCCCAGCATTTT. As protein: CASSRRGLGNQPQHF.

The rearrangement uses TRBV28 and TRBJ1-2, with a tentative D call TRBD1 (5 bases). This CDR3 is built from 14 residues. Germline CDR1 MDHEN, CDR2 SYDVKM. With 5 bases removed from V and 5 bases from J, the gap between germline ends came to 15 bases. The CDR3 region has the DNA TGTGCCAGCAGTCCGTCCGGGGGTTATTATGGCTACACCTTC. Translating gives CASSPSGGYYGYTF.

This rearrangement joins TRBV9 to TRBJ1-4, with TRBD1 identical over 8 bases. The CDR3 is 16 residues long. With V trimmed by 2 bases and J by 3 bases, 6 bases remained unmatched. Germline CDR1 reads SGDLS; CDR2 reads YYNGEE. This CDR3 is CASSVPTGESNEKLFF. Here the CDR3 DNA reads TGTGCCAGCAGCGTCCCGACAGGGGAATCTAATGAAAAACTGTTTTTT.

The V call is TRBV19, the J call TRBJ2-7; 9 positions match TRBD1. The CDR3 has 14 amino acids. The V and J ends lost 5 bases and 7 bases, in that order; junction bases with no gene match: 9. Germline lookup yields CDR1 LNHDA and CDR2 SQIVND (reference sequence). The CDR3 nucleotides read TGTGCCAGTAGTCCCCGGGACAGGGCGGTGGAGCAGTACTTC. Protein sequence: CASSPRDRAVEQYF.

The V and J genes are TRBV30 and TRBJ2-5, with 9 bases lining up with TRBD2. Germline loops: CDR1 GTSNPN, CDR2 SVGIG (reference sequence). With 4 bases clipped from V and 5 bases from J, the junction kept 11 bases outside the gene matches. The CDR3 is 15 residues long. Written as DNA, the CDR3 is TGTGCCTGGAATTCGATAGCGGGAGTTTTGGAGACCCAGTACTTC. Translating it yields CAWNSIAGVLETQYF.

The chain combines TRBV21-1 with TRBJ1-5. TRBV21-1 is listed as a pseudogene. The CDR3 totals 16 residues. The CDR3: CASSKLAAVSNQPQHF. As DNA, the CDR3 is TGTGCCAGCAGCAAATTAGCGGCAGTTAGCAATCAGCCCCAGCATTTT.

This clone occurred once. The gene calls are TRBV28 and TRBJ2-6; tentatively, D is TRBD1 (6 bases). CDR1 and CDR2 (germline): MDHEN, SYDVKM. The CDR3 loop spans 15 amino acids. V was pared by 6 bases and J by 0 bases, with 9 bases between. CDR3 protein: CASRIQGSGANVLTF. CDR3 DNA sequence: TGTGCCAGCAGAATACAGGGCTCTGGGGCCAACGTCCTGACTTTC.

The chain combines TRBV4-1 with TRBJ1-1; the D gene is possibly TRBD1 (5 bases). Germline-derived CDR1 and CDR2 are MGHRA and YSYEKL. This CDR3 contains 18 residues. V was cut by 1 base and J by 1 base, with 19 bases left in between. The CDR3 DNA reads TGCGCCAGCAGCCAAGCTACCGGCCCCATAGGGGCGAACACTGAAGCTTTCTTT. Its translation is CASSQATGPIGANTEAFF.

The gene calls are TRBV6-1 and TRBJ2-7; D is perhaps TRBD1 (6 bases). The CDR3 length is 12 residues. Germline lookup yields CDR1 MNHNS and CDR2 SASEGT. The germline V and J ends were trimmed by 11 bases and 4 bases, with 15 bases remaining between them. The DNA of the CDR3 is TGTGCCCAAGGGGACAATTGGTACGAGCAGTACTTC. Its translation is CAQGDNWYEQYF.

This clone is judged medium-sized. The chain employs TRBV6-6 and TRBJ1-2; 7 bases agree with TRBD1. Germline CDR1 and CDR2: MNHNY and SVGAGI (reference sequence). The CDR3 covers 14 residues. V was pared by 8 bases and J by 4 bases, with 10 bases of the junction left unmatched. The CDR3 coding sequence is TGTGCCAGCGGAGTGACAGGGCGGCGCTATGGCTACACCTTC. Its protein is CASGVTGRRYGYTF.